The TCR beta chain under discussion was sequenced for a study of blood T cell repertoires in COVID-19 (TCRdb year 2020). Describing the broader study: Collaborator samples came from the United States, Italy and Spain and covered acute and convalescent phases of COVID-19. The prospective study material was composed of cDNA or gDNA derived from T cells, B-cell-depleted T cells, or PBMCs. Subjects who had been exposed to COVID-19, were actively infected with it, or had recovered from it provided the deeply sampled blood TCRbeta repertoires that made up the dataset. The repertoires were made available in a free public database intended to serve as a resource for research on the immune response to SARS-CoV-2. Samples were obtained from the ongoing ImmuneRACE study (first 160 participants) and from 1,200 or so subjects provided by 6 global collaborators. A de-identified subject ID, COVID-19 status, age in years and sex were almost always included in the sample metadata. Where available, HLA class I and class II types were obtained from metadata supplied by the sample provider rather than from assay-based typing.

V is pared back by 3 bases and J by 0 bases, with 11 bases lying between the germline termini. There are 16 amino acids in the CDR3, from cysteine to phenylalanine inclusive. Just CDR3 DNA is preserved here, 48 bases in frame from base 1. Per the germline V gene, ENHRY is the CDR1 and SYGVKD is the CDR2. Here is what the overall study found, with its caveats: How much clinical and demographic metadata was included differed by source and by participant, and the metadata was provided uncurated.

Participants in the prospective study were aged roughly 18 to 100 years, lived in over 20 United States geographic areas, and enrolled through a virtual design. In the prospective study, participants were assigned to cohorts based on the clinical history participants reported in a screening survey and a study questionnaire. In the prospective study, whole blood, serum and a nasopharyngeal or oropharyngeal swab were collected from each participant by mobile phlebotomists. Additional blood draws and questionnaires over an approximately 2-month period could optionally be provided by prospective study participants. Before DNA extraction, prospective study blood samples were shipped either frozen or at room temperature. About this clone itself: Its antigen is not yet known. Base qualities are not provided; no much larger clone lies one nucleotide away.

TCRbeta CDR3 regions were amplified from genomic DNA using the immunoSEQ Assay, a bias-controlled multiplex PCR. Regarding the original processing steps: Within the assay, amplification of reference gene primers was used to estimate how many nucleated cells each sample contained. To quantify the absolute abundance of each unique TCRbeta CDR3 rearrangement, sequence reads were collapsed and filtered. For each sample, productive Simpson clonality was calculated by taking the square root of Simpson's diversity index across productive rearrangements. TCRdb provides this immuneACCESS table in a form limited to in-frame rearrangements. Some clones are lacking; in checked studies, under half of them reflect an unresolved V gene, and why the rest are absent is not known. V, J and clone size reflect that table, while D and trimming were determined from the DNA. Across this sample there are about 240,000 clones, with approximately 83% seen only once. The top ten clonotypes cover 3% to 4% of the sample.

The receptor was isolated from a woman aged 40 to 49 with acute COVID-19. Rearrangement joined TRBV10-3 to TRBJ2-2; the D segment could be TRBD1, given 6 matching bases. Sequenced: PBMCs or T cells enriched from blood (not recorded which). DNA sequence: TGTGCCATCAGTGATTCCGGGACAACGAACACCGGGGAGCTGTTTTTT. It specifies CAISDSGTTNTGELFF.